This T cell receptor (beta chain) was recorded in a study of graft-versus-host responses after intestinal transplantation. Study-wide context: The recipients all started with anti-thymocyte globulin induction and then took tacrolimus and steroids for roughly 3 years. Notes on the study in general: Detection of GvH clones occurred in recipient marrow, and some had their first appearance in ileum or blood.

Points on this clone: The antigen is unknown.

Trimming took 2 bases from V and 7 from J; bases not matched to a gene: 8. The germline gives CDR1 MNHEY, CDR2 SVGAGI. This CDR3 contains 16 residues. The data were produced by immunoSEQ multiplex PCR, yet TCRdb's version contains in-frame clones alone and is incomplete. The table has approximately 82,000 clones, roughly nine tenths seen once. Sequencing was performed on unstimulated CD4+ T cells sorted from spleen or lymph node cells, taken before intestinal transplant. This chain joins TRBV6-5 and TRBJ2-2; 9 nucleotides agree with TRBD2. This TCR derives from a human donor who received an intestinal transplant. CDR3 sequence reads: CASSYIGGGAFGELFF. CDR3 DNA sequence: TGTGCCAGCAGTTACATCGGCGGGGGGGCATTCGGGGAGCTGTTTTTT.